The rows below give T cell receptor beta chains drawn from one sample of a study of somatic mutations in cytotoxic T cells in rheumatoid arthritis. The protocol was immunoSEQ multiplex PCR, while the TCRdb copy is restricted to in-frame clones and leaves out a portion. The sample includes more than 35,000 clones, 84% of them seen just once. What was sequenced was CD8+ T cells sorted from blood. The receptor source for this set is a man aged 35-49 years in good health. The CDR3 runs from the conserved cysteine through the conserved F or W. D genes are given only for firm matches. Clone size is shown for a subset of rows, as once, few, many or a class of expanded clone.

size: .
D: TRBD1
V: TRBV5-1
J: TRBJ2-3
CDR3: CASSYLQGEADTQYF
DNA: TGCGCCAGCAGCTACCTACAGGGGGAGGCAGATACGCAGTATTTT

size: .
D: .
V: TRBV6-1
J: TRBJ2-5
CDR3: CASSGGAQETQYF
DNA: TGTGCCAGCAGTGGGGGGGCCCAAGAGACCCAGTACTTC

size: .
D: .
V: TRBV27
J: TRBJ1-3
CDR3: CASRGNTIYF
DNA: TGTGCCAGCAGAGGAAACACCATATATTTT

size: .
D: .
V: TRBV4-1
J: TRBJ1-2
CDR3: CASSEKPGPYGYTF
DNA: TGCGCCAGCAGCGAAAAACCGGGGCCCTATGGCTACACCTTC

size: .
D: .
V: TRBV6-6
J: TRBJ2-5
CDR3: CASSLRDTKETQYF
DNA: TGTGCCAGCAGTCTCCGGGACACTAAAGAGACCCAGTACTTC

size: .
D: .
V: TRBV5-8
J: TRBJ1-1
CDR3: CASSYRERTEAFF
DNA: TGTGCCAGCAGCTACCGGGAAAGAACTGAAGCTTTCTTT

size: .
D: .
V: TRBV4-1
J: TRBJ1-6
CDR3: CASSQAGHLHF
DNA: TGCGCCAGCAGCCAAGCAGGCCACCTCCACTTT

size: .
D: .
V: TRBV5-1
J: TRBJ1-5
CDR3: CASSSDGDSNQPQHF
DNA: TGCGCCAGCAGCTCGGACGGGGATAGCAATCAGCCCCAGCATTTT

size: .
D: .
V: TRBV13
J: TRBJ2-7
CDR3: CASSLGGQGSSYEQYF
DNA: TGTGCCAGCAGCTTAGGAGGGCAGGGGAGCTCCTACGAGCAGTACTTC

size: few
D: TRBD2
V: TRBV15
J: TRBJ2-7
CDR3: CATSTEREGPYEQYF
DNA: TGTGCCACCAGCACCGAGCGGGAGGGACCCTACGAGCAGTACTTC

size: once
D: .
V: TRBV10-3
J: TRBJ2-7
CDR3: CAIRPLNREEQYF
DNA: TGTGCCATCAGACCCTTAAACAGGGAGGAGCAGTACTTC

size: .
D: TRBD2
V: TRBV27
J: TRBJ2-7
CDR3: CASSSPGLGAYEQYF
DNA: TGTGCCAGCAGTTCACCGGGACTAGGCGCCTACGAGCAGTACTTC

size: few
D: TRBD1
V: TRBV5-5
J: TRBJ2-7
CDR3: CASSLVQGVWEQYF
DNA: TGTGCCAGCAGCTTGGTACAGGGGGTTTGGGAGCAGTACTTC

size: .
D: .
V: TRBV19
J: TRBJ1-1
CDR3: CASSITGYTEAFF
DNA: TGTGCCAGTAGTATCACAGGGTACACTGAAGCTTTCTTT

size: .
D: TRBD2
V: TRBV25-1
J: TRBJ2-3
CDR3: CASTFAGGIDTQYF
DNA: TGTGCCAGCACGTTTGCGGGAGGCATAGATACGCAGTATTTT

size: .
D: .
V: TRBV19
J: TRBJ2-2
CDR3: CATARVPNTGELFF
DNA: TGTGCCACAGCCCGGGTTCCTAACACCGGGGAGCTGTTTTTT

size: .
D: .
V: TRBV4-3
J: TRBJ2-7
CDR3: CASSQGQSCISGYEQYF
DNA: TGCGCCAGCAGCCAGGGGCAGAGCTGTATTTCCGGCTACGAGCAGTACTTC

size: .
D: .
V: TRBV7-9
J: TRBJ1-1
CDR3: CASSWGDGGEAFF
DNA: TGTGCCAGCAGCTGGGGGGATGGGGGGGAAGCTTTCTTT

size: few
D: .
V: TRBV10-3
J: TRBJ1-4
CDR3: CAISAAGDNEKLFF
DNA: TGTGCCATCAGTGCGGCAGGGGATAATGAAAAACTGTTTTTT

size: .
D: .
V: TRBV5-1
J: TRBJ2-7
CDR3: CASSLAWGDPYEQYF
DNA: TGCGCCAGCAGCTTGGCCTGGGGGGACCCCTACGAGCAGTACTTC

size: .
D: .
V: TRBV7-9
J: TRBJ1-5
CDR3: CASSLVGDQPQHF
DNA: TGTGCCAGCAGCTTAGTCGGCGATCAGCCCCAGCATTTT

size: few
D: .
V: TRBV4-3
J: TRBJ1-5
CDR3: CASSQDIGGGNQPQHF
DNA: TGCGCCAGCAGCCAAGATATCGGCGGGGGAAATCAGCCCCAGCATTTT

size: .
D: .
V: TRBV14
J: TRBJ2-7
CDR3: CASSQDPAINSEQYF
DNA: TGTGCCAGCAGCCAAGACCCCGCTATCAACAGCGAGCAGTACTTC

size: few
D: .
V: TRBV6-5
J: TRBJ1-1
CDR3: CASSYSSRNTEAFF
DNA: TGTGCCAGCAGTTACTCGAGCCGAAACACTGAAGCTTTCTTT

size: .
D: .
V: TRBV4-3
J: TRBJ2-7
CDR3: CASSRGETAIDEQYF
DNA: TGCGCCAGCAGCAGAGGGGAGACAGCGATAGACGAGCAGTACTTC

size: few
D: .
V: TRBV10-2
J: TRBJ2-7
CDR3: CASSLADSYEQYF
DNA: TGCGCCAGCAGTCTAGCTGACTCCTACGAGCAGTACTTC

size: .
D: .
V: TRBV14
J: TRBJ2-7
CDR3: CASSQGSYEQYF
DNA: TGTGCCAGCAGCCAGGGCTCCTACGAGCAGTACTTC

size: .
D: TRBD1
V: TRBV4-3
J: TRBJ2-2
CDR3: CASSQDIPGQGLNGELFF
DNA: TGCGCCAGCAGCCAAGATATTCCGGGACAGGGTTTGAACGGGGAGCTGTTTTTT

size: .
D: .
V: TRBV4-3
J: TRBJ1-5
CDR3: CASSQDGLINQPQHF
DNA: TGCGCCAGCAGCCAAGACGGACTGATCAATCAGCCCCAGCATTTT

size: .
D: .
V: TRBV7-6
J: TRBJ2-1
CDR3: CASSPPLGGIVYEQFF
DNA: TGTGCCAGCAGCCCACCCCTTGGCGGGATTGTATATGAGCAGTTCTTC

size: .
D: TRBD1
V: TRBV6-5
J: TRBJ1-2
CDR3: CASSYSQGAGGYTF
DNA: TGTGCCAGCAGTTACTCCCAGGGGGCGGGTGGCTACACCTTC

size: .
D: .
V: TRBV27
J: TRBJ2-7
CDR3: CASSSPSRDGLGEQYF
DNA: TGTGCCAGCAGTTCTCCATCCCGGGACGGACTTGGGGAGCAGTACTTC

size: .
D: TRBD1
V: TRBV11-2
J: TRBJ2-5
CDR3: CASTLRDREGETQYF
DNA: TGTGCCAGCACCCTCCGGGACAGGGAGGGAGAGACCCAGTACTTC

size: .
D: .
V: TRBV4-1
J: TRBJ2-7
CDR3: CASSQPGDEQYF
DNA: TGCGCCAGCAGTCAGCCCGGGGACGAGCAGTACTTC

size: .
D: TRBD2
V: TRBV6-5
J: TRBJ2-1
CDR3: CASSPGGKEQFF
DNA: TGTGCCAGCAGCCCGGGGGGAAAAGAGCAGTTCTTC

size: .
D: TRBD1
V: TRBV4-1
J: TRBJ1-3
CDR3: CASSHPDRVNTIYF
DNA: TGCGCCAGCAGCCACCCGGACAGGGTAAACACCATATATTTT

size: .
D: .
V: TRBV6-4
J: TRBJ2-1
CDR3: CASSDETSSFNEQFF
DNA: TGTGCCAGCAGTGACGAGACTAGTTCATTCAATGAGCAGTTCTTC

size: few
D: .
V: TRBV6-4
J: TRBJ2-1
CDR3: CASSDRETYNEQFF
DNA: TGTGCCAGCAGTGACAGGGAAACCTACAATGAGCAGTTCTTC

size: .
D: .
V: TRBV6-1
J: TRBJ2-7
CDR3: CASSEILSYEQYF
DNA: TGTGCCAGCAGTGAAATACTCTCGTACGAGCAGTACTTC

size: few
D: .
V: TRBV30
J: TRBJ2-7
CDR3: CAWRGLGVGAWYEQYF
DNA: TGTGCCTGGAGGGGCCTTGGTGTGGGGGCTTGGTACGAGCAGTACTTC